These T cell receptor beta chains were read from a single sample in a study of T cell changes during pregnancy in multiple sclerosis. The repertoire was sequenced with immunoSEQ multiplex PCR; TCRdb's copy has only in-frame clones and lacks some. The sample includes tens of thousands of clones, around nine tenths of them seen just once. Input material: peripheral blood from another person, used as feeder cells. Source of these receptors: a human donor whose cells served as feeder cells for cultures in a pregnancy study. Both conserved end residues are part of each CDR3.

v_call cdr3_aa
TRBV6-1 CASSDHNTGELFF
TRBV13 CASTARGSNQPQHF
TRBV19 CASRDRASTDTQYF
TRBV19 CASSIRGRTIVYNEQFF
TRBV5-1 CASSDKLAGGPRTYNEQFF
TRBV4-1 CASSQVTVTMNTEAFF
TRBV15 CATSRDGAGVGANVLTF
TRBV7-2 CASSRDAANEKLFF
TRBV6-5 CASSYSAVMYYNEQFF
TRBV7-2 CASSSGGEQYF
TRBV10-2 CASSDFTANEKLFF
TRBV5-1 CASSPDSTSTDTQYF
TRBV6-5 CASSRSGADYNEQFF
TRBV5-1 CASSPGGSSGNTIYF
TRBV5-4 CASTPEWSNAPFYGYTF
TRBV7-9 CASSLQGGSEKLFF
TRBV4-2 CASSQVKDRVADTQYF
TRBV7-2 CASSFGGVSTDTQYF
TRBV6-4 CASSPGAGQNNEQFF
TRBV4-1 CASSRPSGLAGGYNEQFF
TRBV28 CASRRQDWNTEAFF
TRBV29-1 CSAHSSGRSEQYF
TRBV7-2 CASSLREKLFF
TRBV5-1 CASSAEGRENNEQFF
TRBV6-5 CASSSPLGGGLGEQYF
TRBV12-5 CASGLVLGTGTDNEQFF
TRBV6-5 CASSYPRTLTGTEAFF
TRBV4-1 CASSQVLAGGPEQYF
TRBV5-6 CASNLKGQGRENEQYF
TRBV28 CASSLPPQGYGYTF
TRBV19 CASSKGQGSYNEQFF
TRBV7-9 CASSSDPGTPQHF
TRBV25-1 CASSVSSDSPLHF
TRBV11-2 CASSYPGSPLHF
TRBV9 CASSDPPNTEAFF
TRBV19 CASRSEEHSNQPQHF
TRBV27 CASNPQGRSTEAFF
TRBV4-3 CASSQEDSEAFF
TRBV7-2 CASSRLIAGDNEQFF
TRBV7-2 CASSKTDSNYGYTF
TRBV19 CASREGGRGYGYTF
TRBV28 CATGGLWEQYF
TRBV7-9 CASSPGGTGASNTGELFF
TRBV19 CASTSWGGVTGELFF
TRBV5-1 CASSLETGNRHEQYF
TRBV9 CASSETGGLRYGYTF
TRBV4-1 CASSQTASPFYNEQFF
TRBV5-6 CASSLVPGSGGHEQYF
TRBV10-3 CAIRGSRGNTEAFF
TRBV2 CASREQGNQPQHF
TRBV6-4 CASSDSAFFNEQFF
TRBV5-1 CASSLGGSSYNEQFF
TRBV9 CASSGQGFLTDTQYF
TRBV19 CASSRVAVSSYNEQFF
TRBV6-1 CASSEPPGGLHSPLHF
TRBV19 CASITEGNTEAFF
TRBV6-1 CASSETIDTQYF
TRBV5-1 CASSLFSGHGAGGYTF